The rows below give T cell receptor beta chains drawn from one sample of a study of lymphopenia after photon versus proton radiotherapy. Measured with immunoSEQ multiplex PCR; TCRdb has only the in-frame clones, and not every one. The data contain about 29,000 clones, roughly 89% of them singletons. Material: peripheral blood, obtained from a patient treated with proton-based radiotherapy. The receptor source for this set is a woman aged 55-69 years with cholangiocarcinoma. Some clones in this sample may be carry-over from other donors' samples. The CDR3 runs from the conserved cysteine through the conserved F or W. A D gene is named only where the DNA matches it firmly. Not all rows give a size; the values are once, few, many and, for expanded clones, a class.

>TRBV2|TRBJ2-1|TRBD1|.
TGTGCCAGCAGTGAGGCGGCAGGGGGAAGAGGGGTCTTC
CASSEAAGGRGVF
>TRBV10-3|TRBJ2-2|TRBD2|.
TGTGCCATCATGTCGGGACTAGGCACCGGGGAGCTGTTTTTT
CAIMSGLGTGELFF
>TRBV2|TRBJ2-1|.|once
TGTGCCAGCACCCCATCGTGGCGCAATGAGCAGTTCTTC
CASTPSWRNEQFF
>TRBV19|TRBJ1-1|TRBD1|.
TGTGCCAGTAGTATCCTGCAAGGACAGGGGTTAACTGAAGCTTTCTTT
CASSILQGQGLTEAFF
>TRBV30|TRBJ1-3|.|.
TGTGCCTGGAGTGTAGGCGCAGGGGAAGTATACACCATATATTTT
CAWSVGAGEVYTIYF
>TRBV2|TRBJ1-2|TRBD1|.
TGTGCCAGCAGGGTCGGACAGGGGGAATCGGCTAACTATGGCTACACCTTC
CASRVGQGESANYGYTF
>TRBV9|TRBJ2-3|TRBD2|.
TGTGCCAGCACCGGGGGGGGCACAGATACGCAGTATTTT
CASTGGGTDTQYF
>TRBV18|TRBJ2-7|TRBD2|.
TGTGCCAGCTCACCGAACAGCGGGGCCTACGAGCAGTACTTC
CASSPNSGAYEQYF
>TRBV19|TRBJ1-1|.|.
TGTGCCGCGGGCCGGGGAGGGGCCGGTGGCACTGAAGCTTTCTTT
CAAGRGGAGGTEAFF
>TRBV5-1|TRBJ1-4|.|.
TGCGCCAGCAGCCTAGAGGGATTCTTTAATGAAAAACTGTTTTTT
CASSLEGFFNEKLFF
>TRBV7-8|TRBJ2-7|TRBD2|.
TGTGCCAGCAGCTTAGGGCGACCGGGAGGGTCCTCCTACGAGCAGTACTTC
CASSLGRPGGSSYEQYF
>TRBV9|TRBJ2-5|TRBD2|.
TGTGCCAGCAGCGTAGAAGCCTGGGGCGGGGGGAAGACCCAGTACTTC
CASSVEAWGGGKTQYF
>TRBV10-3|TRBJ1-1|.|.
TGTGCCACGGGTCAGGGTCCCACTGAAGCTTTCTTT
CATGQGPTEAFF
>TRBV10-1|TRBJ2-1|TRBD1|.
TGCGCCAGCAATCCCGGGACAGGGGCCTACAATGAGCAGTTCTTC
CASNPGTGAYNEQFF
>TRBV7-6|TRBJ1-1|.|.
TGTGCCAGCAGCTGGGAGAGAGGGGCTGAAGCTTTCTTT
CASSWERGAEAFF
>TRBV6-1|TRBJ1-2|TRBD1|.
TGTGCCAGCAGTGACCTCGGACAGGGGTATGGCTACACCTTC
CASSDLGQGYGYTF
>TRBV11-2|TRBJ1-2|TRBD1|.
TGTGCCAGCAGCTACCCCAGGGGGCTCTATGGCTACACCTTC
CASSYPRGLYGYTF
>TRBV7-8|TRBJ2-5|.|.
TGTGCCAGCAGCCCCCAGGACCCGACTAACCGCCGGGAGACCCAGTACTTC
CASSPQDPTNRRETQYF
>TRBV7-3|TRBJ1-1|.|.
TGTGCCAGCAGCTTAACAGGGGGAAGCCCCGATGAAGCTTTCTTT
CASSLTGGSPDEAFF
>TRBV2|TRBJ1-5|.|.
TGTGCCAGCAATTTGGACAATTATAGCAATCAGCCCCAGCATTTT
CASNLDNYSNQPQHF
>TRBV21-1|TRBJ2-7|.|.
TGTGCCAGCAGCCTAAGGGACGGCGGAATACCCTACGAGCAGTACTTC
CASSLRDGGIPYEQYF
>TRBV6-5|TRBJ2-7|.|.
TGTGCCAGCAGTCCCAGGACAGCAGCCTACGAGCAGTACTTC
CASSPRTAAYEQYF
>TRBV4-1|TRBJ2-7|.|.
TGCGCCAGCAGCCAAGGAGATGACACCTACGAGCAGTACTTC
CASSQGDDTYEQYF
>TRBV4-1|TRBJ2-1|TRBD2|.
TGCGCCAGCAGCCAACCCACTAGCGGGGGTGACAATGAGCAGTTCTTC
CASSQPTSGGDNEQFF
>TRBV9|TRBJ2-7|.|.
TGTGCCAGCAGCCCAGGGTGGGGGGCAACAACCTACGAGCAGTACTTC
CASSPGWGATTYEQYF
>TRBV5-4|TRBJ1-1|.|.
TGTGCCAGCAGCTTGGGGGTAGGGGCCGAAGCTTTCTTT
CASSLGVGAEAFF
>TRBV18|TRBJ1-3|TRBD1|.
TGTGCCAGCTCACCCTCAGGGGGCACGGGAAACACCATATATTTT
CASSPSGGTGNTIYF
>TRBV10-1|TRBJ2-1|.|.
TGCGCCAGCAGTGAGTCTTACCCTGGGAATGAGCAGTTCTTC
CASSESYPGNEQFF
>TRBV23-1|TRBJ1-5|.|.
TGCGCCAGCGCCCTCCCCAATCAGCCCCAGCATTTT
CASALPNQPQHF
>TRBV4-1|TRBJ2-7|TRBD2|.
TGCGCCAGCAGCCCAAGGACTAGCGGGCCATCCTACGAGCAGTACTTC
CASSPRTSGPSYEQYF
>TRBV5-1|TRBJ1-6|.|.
TGCGCCAGCAGTGGAGACAGTTCCTCACCCCTCCACTTT
CASSGDSSSPLHF
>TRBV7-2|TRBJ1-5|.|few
TGTGCCAGCAGCGAGCTCGGGAATAGCAATCAGCCCCAGCATTTT
CASSELGNSNQPQHF
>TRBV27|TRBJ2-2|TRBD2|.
TGTGCCAGCAGTTTGTTCGGACTAGCGTCTGGGGAGCTGTTTTTT
CASSLFGLASGELFF
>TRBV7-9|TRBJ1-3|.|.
TGTGCCAGCAGCAACGACAGGACGGGAGGAAACACCATATATTTT
CASSNDRTGGNTIYF
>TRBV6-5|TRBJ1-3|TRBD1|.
TGTGCCAGCAGAGGACAGGGGCCTGGAAACACCATATATTTT
CASRGQGPGNTIYF
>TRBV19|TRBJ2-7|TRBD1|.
TGTGCCAGTAGGGCCGGACAGGGTGGCGAGCAGTACTTC
CASRAGQGGEQYF
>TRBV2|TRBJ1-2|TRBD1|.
TGTGCCAGCCTACCTGACAGGGTTCAGTCGGGCTACACCTTC
CASLPDRVQSGYTF
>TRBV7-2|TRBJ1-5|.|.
TGTGCCAGCAGCAGACAGGAGAATCAGCCCCAGCATTTT
CASSRQENQPQHF
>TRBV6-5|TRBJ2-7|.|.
TGTGCCAGCAGTTACTCCCGGGCAGTCCCCTCCTACGAGCAGTACTTC
CASSYSRAVPSYEQYF
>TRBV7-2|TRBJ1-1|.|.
TGTGCCAGCAGCTTTAGCGTCCGCAGGGACCCTGAAGCTTTCTTT
CASSFSVRRDPEAFF
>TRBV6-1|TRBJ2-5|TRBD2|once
TGTGCCAGCAGGGAAGGAAGAATTCGACTAGCGGGGCAAGAGACCCAGTACTTC
CASREGRIRLAGQETQYF
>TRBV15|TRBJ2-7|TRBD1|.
TGTGCCACCAGCAGAGATCTACGGGACAGCGCCTACGAGCAGTACTTC
CATSRDLRDSAYEQYF
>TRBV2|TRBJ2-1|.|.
TGTGCCAGCAAGTTGGACACACGGCCAGGGGAGCAGTTCTTC
CASKLDTRPGEQFF